This T cell receptor beta chain emerged from a study of blood T cell repertoires in COVID-19. With V trimmed by 4 bases and J by 0 bases, 14 bases remained unmatched. The germline gives CDR1 PRHDT, CDR2 FYEKMQ (reference sequence). The CDR3 length is 19 residues. Libraries were prepared by immunoSEQ multiplex PCR; TCRdb keeps only in-frame clonotypes and omits some of them. This table holds tens of thousands of clones, approximately 78% found once. Sequenced material: peripheral blood. This sequence originates from a human donor in a cohort sampled during active COVID-19. This chain uses TRBV13 with TRBJ2-1, with 8 bases aligning to TRBD2. CDR3 sequence (DNA): TGTGCCAGCAGCTCTCAGATGGGTAGCGGGGCTTTCTCCTACAATGAGCAGTTCTTC. As protein: CASSSQMGSGAFSYNEQFF.